The source of this T cell receptor beta chain is a study of blood T cell repertoires in COVID-19. Study details: The United States, Italy and Spain provided the acute and convalescent COVID-19 samples. PBMCs, B-cell-depleted T cells, or T cells provided the cDNA or gDNA that made up the material.

Germline CDR1 MDHEN, CDR2 SYDVKM. The CDR3 totals 12 residues. The V and J ends lost 1 base and 7 bases respectively, with 5 bases between them. This clone has just a few counts. Other nucleotide sequences in the sample specify the same CDR3. How the authors handled the data: Reference gene primer amplification in the assay estimated nucleated cell counts. The repertoire was sequenced with immunoSEQ multiplex PCR; TCRdb's copy has only in-frame clones and lacks some. V and J calls and clone size come straight from that table; D and trimming were deduced from the DNA. This sample has about 190,000 clones, with roughly 80% found just once.

The V gene is TRBV28, the J gene TRBJ1-5; D is uncertain. The sequenced sample consisted of peripheral blood. The clonotype comes from a woman in her 30s with acute or convalescent COVID-19. In DNA, the CDR3 is TGTGCCAGCAGTTTATCTGGCCAGCCCCAGCATTTT. It encodes CASSLSGQPQHF.